This paragraph reports one T cell receptor (beta chain). These data originate in a study of blood T cell repertoires in COVID-19. Study details: Among Cohort 3 donors, those recovered had two negative PCRs, clearance, or symptom resolution.

As processed by the authors: How many nucleated cells were present was estimated from reference gene primer amplification. TCRdb's copy holds only in-frame clones and misses some; the assay was immunoSEQ multiplex PCR. V and J calls and clone size follow that table, whereas D and trimming were derived from the DNA. The sample holds about 190,000 clones, roughly nine tenths seen once. Participant age was about 18 to 89 years, and participants resided in around 24 US areas. Participant reports of clinical history set cohort assignment. CDR3 length: 15 residues. V was clipped by 1 base and J by 2 bases; unmatched bases: 2. Germline V gene lookup returns CDR1 SGHDN and CDR2 FVKESK.

The sequence came from a woman aged 40 to 50 in a cohort exposed to, infected with or recovered from COVID-19 (not recorded which). The chain joins TRBV14 to TRBJ2-1; 7 positions match TRBD2. Sequenced material: PBMCs or T cells enriched from blood (not recorded which). CDR3 in DNA: TGTGCCAGCAGCCAAGGGACTAGGGCCTACAATGAGCAGTTCTTC. Translation gives CASSQGTRAYNEQFF.